The 26 T cell receptor beta chains given below trace back to one sample, sequenced in a study of regulatory and conventional T cells in breast cancer. Each CDR3 protein gets one entry after TCRdb re-called the PCR reads with MiXCR. The sample yields approximately 1,000 distinct CDR3 sequences, more than 25% seen once. The material sequenced was conventional T cells from blood. These receptors all stem from a female donor with breast cancer.

By share of the sample, this clonotype is large. The chain joins TRBV7-8 to TRBJ1-5; 12 bases fit TRBD1. Germline trimming cut 5 bases from V and 7 bases from J; bases unmatched to any gene: 9. Germline CDR1 SGHVS, CDR2 FQNEAQ. CDR3 size: 16 residues. The CDR3 sequence is CASSQLGQGAGQPQHF. The CDR3 DNA reads TGTGCCAGCAGCCAACTGGGACAGGGGGCTGGCCAGCCCCAGCATTTT.

The V gene is TRBV30, the J gene TRBJ2-2, with 7 bases matching TRBD2. Germline CDR1 and CDR2: GTSNPN and SVGIG (reference sequence). Trimming at V came to 4 bases and at J to 10 bases, leaving 12 bases not matched to a gene. The CDR3 sequence is 14 residues long. CDR3 in amino acids: CAWNAREVPEELFF. DNA of the CDR3: TGTGCCTGGAATGCACGGGAGGTTCCCGAGGAGCTGTTTTTT.

With regard to this clonotype: One base away lies a much larger clone, so this may be a sequencing read error. The chain has TRBV7-9 and TRBJ2-2, with D possibly matching TRBD2 (6 bases). Germline-derived CDR1 and CDR2 are SEHNR and FQNEAQ (reference sequence). This CDR3 comprises 14 residues. The germline V and J ends were trimmed by 2 bases and 5 bases, with 9 bases remaining between them. Written as DNA, the CDR3 is TGTGCCAGCAGCTTAATCGGGAGAACCGGGGAGCTGTTTTTT. Protein product: CASSLIGRTGELFF. The complete variable domain, with remaining parts taken from reference TRBV7-9 and TRBJ2-2, reads DTGVSQNPRHKITKRGQNVTFRCDPISEHNRLYWYRQTLGQGPEFLTYFQNEAQLEKSRLLSDRFSAERPKGSFSTLEIQRTEQGDSAMYLCASSLIGRTGELFFGEGSRLTVL.

The genes are TRBV30 and TRBJ1-6; D is unclear. The V gene lost 4 bases and the J gene lost 7 bases, with 11 bases spanning the gap. Germline-derived CDR1 and CDR2 are GTSNPN and SVGIG (reference sequence). There are 13 residues in the CDR3. The CDR3 coding sequence is TGTGCCTGGACCGGAGTTGTAAATTCACCCCTCCACTTT. Amino acids: CAWTGVVNSPLHF. Filled out from reference TRBV30 and TRBJ1-6, the complete variable domain reads SQTIHQWPATLVQPVGSPLSLECTVEGTSNPNLYWYRQAAGRGLQLLFYSVGIGQISSEVPQNLSASRPQDRQFILSSKKLLLSDSGFYLCAWTGVVNSPLHFGNGTRLTVT.

This clonotype is classed as large. V is TRBV7-6 and J is TRBJ2-1; 14 positions match TRBD2. Germline V lookup: CDR1 SGHVS, CDR2 FNYEAQ. The CDR3 has 18 amino acids. J was trimmed by 7 bases and V by 1 base; bases with no gene match: 9. The CDR3 coding sequence is TGTGCCAGCAGCTTAGGGACTAGCGGGGGGCTATACCGGAATGAGCAGTTCTTC. Amino acids: CASSLGTSGGLYRNEQFF.

The chain has TRBV7-2 and TRBJ2-3; 8 bases fit TRBD1. Per the germline V gene, CDR1 is SGHTA and CDR2 is FQGNSA. Trimming took 8 bases from V and 4 from J; bases not matched to a gene: 14. This CDR3 is built from 16 residues. The CDR3 region is CASGLGAAGGADTQYF. In DNA form, the CDR3 reads TGTGCCAGCGGCCTAGGGGCGGCAGGGGGCGCAGATACGCAGTATTTT.

By sample share, this clonotype is medium-sized. The chain combines TRBV6-5 with TRBJ2-7, with D unresolved. V gave up 5 bases and J gave up 5 bases, with 7 bases separating them. CDR1 is MNHEY, CDR2 SVGAGI, per germline. The CDR3 extends over 11 amino acids. This CDR3 reads CASSIRHEQYF. CDR3 bases: TGTGCCAGCAGTATCCGTCACGAGCAGTACTTC.

This clonotype rates as medium-sized. Here the CDR3 reads CAIGVVQPQHF. The CDR3 DNA reads TGTGCCATCGGGGTGGTTCAGCCCCAGCATTTT. The V gene is TRBV2, the J gene TRBJ1-5; D call uncertain. V was shortened by 10 bases and J by 6 bases, with 10 bases between the two germline ends. The germline V gene encodes CDR1 SNHLY and CDR2 FYNNEI. The CDR3 runs to 11 residues.

The genes are TRBV29-1 and TRBJ2-1; TRBD2 might be the D (7 bases). Per germline, CDR1 SQVTM and CDR2 ANQGSEA. CDR3 size: 16 residues. Trimming shortened V by 6 bases and J by 5 bases, and 23 bases separated the two germline ends. CDR3 loop: CSVTGLAGAFNNEQFF. The CDR3 coding sequence is TGCAGCGTCACCGGGCTGGCGGGGGCCTTTAACAATGAGCAGTTCTTC.

Points on this clonotype: A much more abundant neighbour one base away suggests this may be a read error. The chain links TRBV15 to TRBJ1-4; no firm D call. The CDR3 consists of 15 residues. V was pared by 6 bases and J by 0 bases, with 11 bases between. Looked up from germline, CDR1 is LNHNV and CDR2 is YYDKDF (reference sequence). CDR3 in amino acids: CATRGRPTTNEKLFF. Here the CDR3 DNA reads TGTGCCACCAGGGGCCGACCAACAACTAATGAAAAACTGTTTTTT.

The rearrangement joins TRBV7-3 to TRBJ2-1; possible D gene TRBD2, 6 bases. The germline V gene encodes CDR1 SGHTA and CDR2 FQGTGA. The CDR3 sequence is 15 residues long. V lost 5 bases to trimming and J lost 5 bases, with 16 bases between them. This CDR3 reads CASSGAGRGDNEQFF. The DNA for the CDR3 is TGTGCCAGCAGCGGCGCGGGGAGAGGGGACAATGAGCAGTTCTTC.

The chain links TRBV12-3 or TRBV12-4 to TRBJ2-2; tentative D call: TRBD2 (5 bases). Deletions cut 3 bases from V and 6 bases from J, with 14 bases between. This CDR3 spans 15 amino acids. CDR3 sequence: CASSFGGRSPGELFF. CDR3 nucleotides: TGTGCCAGCAGTTTTGGAGGTAGAAGCCCCGGGGAGCTGTTTTTT.

This clonotype is medium-sized in the sample. The chain joins TRBV20-1 to TRBJ1-5, with D possibly being TRBD1 (5 bases). V was trimmed by 0 bases and J by 7 bases, leaving 16 bases between them. This CDR3 has 15 residues. From germline, CDR1 is DFQATT and CDR2 SNEGSKA (reference sequence). CDR3: CSAREKTGLSQPQHF. The CDR3 DNA reads as TGCAGTGCTAGAGAGAAAACAGGCCTGAGCCAGCCCCAGCATTTT.

This clonotype is large. This chain joins TRBV12-3 or TRBV12-4 and TRBJ1-1, with 7 positions matching TRBD1. This CDR3 has 16 amino acids. Trimming at V came to 1 base and at J to 3 bases, leaving 8 bases not matched to a gene. CDR3 in DNA: TGTGCCAGCAGTTTAGATAGGGGACAGCATTACACTGAAGCTTTCTTT. As protein: CASSLDRGQHYTEAFF.

Judged by abundance, this clonotype is large. The chain links TRBV27 to TRBJ1-2; weak D call: TRBD1 (6 bases). V lost 4 bases, J lost 8 bases, and 17 bases lay in between. This CDR3 contains 14 residues. Germline CDR1 MNHEY, CDR2 SMNVEV (reference sequence). The CDR3 here is CASSSFRGRRGYTF. Written as DNA, the CDR3 is TGTGCCAGCAGTTCCTTCCGGGGGCGAAGGGGCTACACCTTC.

Within the sample, this clonotype is large (0.1 to 1%). The chain uses TRBV5-6 and TRBJ2-1, with D possibly matching TRBD1 (5 bases). Trimming took off 7 bases at V and 6 bases at J, with 17 bases between the two ends. This CDR3 has 14 residues. Looked up from germline, CDR1 is SGHDT and CDR2 is YYEEEE. CDR3 amino acids: CASQGRMYGNEQFF. The CDR3 DNA sequence: TGTGCCAGCCAGGGTAGAATGTACGGCAATGAGCAGTTCTTC.

By share, this clonotype counts as medium-sized. The gene calls are TRBV24-1 and TRBJ2-1, with 12 bases aligning to TRBD2. J lost 5 bases, V lost 5 bases, and 6 bases had no gene match. The CDR3 has 16 residues. Germline CDR1 is KGHDR and CDR2 is SFDVKD. CDR3 nucleotides: TGTGCCACCAGTGCCATGACTAGCGGGGGAAACAATGAGCAGTTCTTC. Translated, it gives CATSAMTSGGNNEQFF.

Relative to its sample, this clonotype is medium-sized (0.01 to 0.1%). The J gene is TRBJ1-5, the V gene TRBV5-1, with TRBD1 matching 8 bases. CDR1 and CDR2 (germline): SGHRS, YFSETQ. The CDR3 has 15 amino acids. The ends lost 0 bases at V and 6 bases at J; junction bases unmatched: 5. The CDR3 DNA follows: TGCGCCAGCAGCTTGGAAGGACAGGGAGGTCAGCCCCAGCATTTT. Translation gives CASSLEGQGGQPQHF.

Sample share makes this clonotype medium-sized. V usage is TRBV5-1 and J usage is TRBJ1-1; maybe TRBD1 (6 bases). CDR1 is SGHRS, CDR2 YFSETQ, per germline. The CDR3 covers 14 residues. V lost 4 bases to trimming and J lost 1 base, with 11 bases between them. The CDR3 DNA is TGCGCCAGCAGCCCGGGACATTCGAACACTGAAGCTTTCTTT. It codes for CASSPGHSNTEAFF.

This clonotype is medium-sized by share. The chain joins TRBV29-1 to TRBJ2-7; either TRBD1 or TRBD2 may fit D (5 bases each). CDR1 and CDR2 (germline): SQVTM, ANQGSEA. Trimming stripped 2 bases from V and 3 bases from J, with 17 bases between. The CDR3 loop spans 15 amino acids. CDR3: CSVETRGRRFYEQYF. Written as DNA, the CDR3 is TGCAGCGTTGAAACACGGGGCCGGCGTTTCTACGAGCAGTACTTC.

Points on this clonotype: The junction shows a germline mismatch at one end, possibly a read error. This chain uses TRBV19 with TRBJ2-7; the D gene is possibly TRBD2 (5 bases). Germline V lookup: CDR1 LNHDA, CDR2 SQIVND (reference sequence). The CDR3 consists of 14 residues. CDR3 loop: CASSTERPALEQYF. CDR3 nucleotide sequence: TGCGCCAGTAGTACCGAGCGGCCTGCTCTCGAGCAGTACTTC.

Judged by abundance, this clonotype is medium-sized. V is TRBV2 and J is TRBJ2-1; tentatively, D is TRBD2 (7 bases). The CDR3 totals 15 residues. Trimming cost V 4 bases and J 6 bases, with 16 bases left between them. Germline CDR1 SNHLY, CDR2 FYNNEI. The CDR3 sequence: CASSVEGGGGNEQFF. The CDR3, as DNA: TGTGCCAGCAGTGTAGAAGGGGGGGGGGGCAATGAGCAGTTCTTC.

This rearrangement joins TRBV7-8 to TRBJ1-5; D may be TRBD1 (6 bases). CDR3 length: 16 amino acids. Trimming took off 6 bases at V and 7 bases at J, with 22 bases between the two ends. Germline CDR1 reads SGHVS; CDR2 reads FQNEAQ. The CDR3 nucleotides are TGTGCCAGCAGGGGCAGGGGAGAAGGGGTCAGCCAGCCCCAGCATTTT. Translation: CASRGRGEGVSQPQHF. Using reference TRBV7-8 and TRBJ1-5 for the parts outside the CDR3, the full variable domain is GAGVSQSPRYKVAKRGQDVALRCDPISGHVSLFWYQQALGQGPEFLTYFQNEAQLDKSGLPSDRFFAERPEGSVSTLKIQRTQQEDSAVYLCASRGRGEGVSQPQHFGDGTRLSIL.

A remark on this clonotype: Because it lacks the conserved phenylalanine or tryptophan at the end, this CDR3 is likely a read error. It is unclear where the CDR3 begins or ends on the DNA, so no DNA is shown, and the CDR3 is as TCRdb lists it. The genes are TRBV7-2 and TRBJ2-3; the D call in the table, TRBD1, was not verified against the DNA. Looked up from germline, CDR1 is SGHTA and CDR2 is FQGNSA. Termini included, the CDR3 measures 15 amino acids. The CDR3 reads CASSLEGGQLDTQYS.

This clonotype is labeled large. This chain links TRBV7-2 with TRBJ1-4; D uncertain. The germline CDR1 and CDR2 sequences are SGHTA and FQGNSA. The V gene lost 1 base and the J gene lost 3 bases, with 9 bases spanning the gap. CDR3 size: 15 residues. CDR3 sequence (DNA): TGTGCCAGCAGCTTAGACGGGTCGGCTAATGAAAAACTGTTTTTT. It yields the protein CASSLDGSANEKLFF.

This clonotype was seen once. The chain carries TRBV6-5 and TRBJ1-1, with D maybe TRBD1 (5 bases). The CDR3 runs 14 residues. CDR1 and CDR2 (germline): MNHEY, SVGAGI. Trimming removed 1 base at V and 4 bases at J, with 10 bases between. This CDR3 is CASSYYQGTTEAFF. CDR3 bases: TGTGCCAGCAGTTACTATCAGGGTACCACTGAAGCTTTCTTT.